The 26 T cell receptor beta chains below come from one sample, sequenced in a study of T cell responses to AZD1222 COVID-19 vaccine. Generated by immunoSEQ multiplex PCR, the TCRdb table keeps only in-frame clones and is missing some. The table includes 95,000 to 150,000 clones, more than 80% detected once. Sample: peripheral blood, taken on day 0 of AZD1222 vaccination. All receptors come from an adult in good health.

The chain carries TRBV7-3 and TRBJ2-2, with 9 bases matching TRBD1. With 5 bases clipped from V and 5 bases from J, the junction kept 9 bases outside the gene matches. This CDR3 region has 16 residues. The germline V gene encodes CDR1 SGHTA and CDR2 FQGTGA. The chain's CDR3 is CASSPAGQGRTGELFF. The CDR3, as DNA: TGTGCCAGCAGCCCAGCGGGACAGGGTAGGACCGGGGAGCTGTTTTTT.

The chain recombines TRBV7-2 with TRBJ1-2; D is undetermined. The CDR3 has 14 residues. Between the trimmed V and J ends, which lost 0 bases and 2 bases, there was a span of 7 bases. Germline lookup yields CDR1 SGHTA and CDR2 FQGNSA. The CDR3 bases are TGTGCCAGCAGCTTAGCCCAGCTGAACTATGGCTACACCTTC. Amino acids: CASSLAQLNYGYTF.

This chain uses TRBV11-2 with TRBJ1-5; D is unresolved. CDR3 length equals 13 residues. V was trimmed by 3 bases and J by 5 bases, leaving 8 bases between them. Germline values: CDR1 SGHAT, CDR2 FQNNGV. The CDR3 bases are TGTGCCAGCAGCTTGCATGAGTATCAGCCCCAGCATTTT. Residues: CASSLHEYQPQHF.

This chain connects TRBV6-2 or TRBV6-3 to TRBJ2-5; D possibly matches TRBD1 or TRBD2 (5 bases each). This CDR3 comprises 15 residues. The ends were cut back, 2 bases at V and 4 bases at J, with 14 bases in the middle. The V gene's germline CDR1 is MNHEY and CDR2 SVGEGT. CDR3 residues: CASSYLGTTLETQYF. CDR3 sequence (DNA): TGTGCCAGCAGTTACCTAGGGACCACACTAGAGACCCAGTACTTC.

The chain is built from TRBV2 and TRBJ1-6; D perhaps matches TRBD1 (5 bases). The CDR3 is 15 residues long. Germline V gene data show CDR1 as SNHLY and CDR2 as FYNNEI. The V end lost 5 bases, the J end lost 12 bases, and 20 bases lay between the germline ends. CDR3 sequence (DNA): TGTGCCAGCAGTCAGACGGAGGCCCAGGGAGGACCCCTCCACTTT. Amino acids: CASSQTEAQGGPLHF.

The chain is built from TRBV5-3 and TRBJ1-2; D is perhaps TRBD1 (5 bases). TRBV5-3 is known as an ORF, though its function is uncertain. The V and J ends lost 2 bases and 0 bases respectively, with 23 bases between them. This CDR3 has 19 residues. The CDR3 nucleotides read TGTGCCAGAAGCTTATATCGTCAGGGATCCGTTTTAGCTAACTATGGCTACACCTTC. Its protein product is CARSLYRQGSVLANYGYTF.

CDR3 amino acids: CASSLSSGNTIYF. The DNA of the CDR3 is TGTGCCAGCAGTTTAAGCTCTGGAAACACCATATATTTT. V is TRBV12-3 or TRBV12-4 and J is TRBJ1-3; D not certain. The CDR3 sequence is 13 residues long. Trimming shortened V by 2 bases and J by 0 bases, and 2 bases separated the two germline ends.

CDR3 bases: TGTGCCAGCAGTCCCGGGGCCCGTACCTACGAGCAGTACTTC. It is translated as CASSPGARTYEQYF. The chain carries TRBV27 and TRBJ2-7, with D perhaps matching TRBD1 or TRBD2 (5 bases each). The CDR3 is 14 residues long. Trimming took 5 bases from V and 2 from J, leaving 13 bases between them. The V gene's germline CDR1 is MNHEY and CDR2 SMNVEV (reference sequence).

V is TRBV6-2 or TRBV6-3 and J is TRBJ2-1, with D hard to call. The V gene lost 3 bases and the J gene lost 6 bases, with 9 bases spanning the gap. Germline values: CDR1 MNHEY, CDR2 SVGEGT. This CDR3 is 13 amino acids long. CDR3 nucleotides: TGTGCCAGCAGTTATTCGGTACTCAATGAGCAGTTCTTC. It encodes CASSYSVLNEQFF.

CDR3 in DNA: TGTGCCAGCAGCACCCCCCTTGGGGGGACAGATTCACCCCTCCACTTT. This codes for CASSTPLGGTDSPLHF. The genes are TRBV7-9 and TRBJ1-6; TRBD1 matches at 7 bases. From germline, CDR1 is SEHNR and CDR2 FQNEAQ (reference sequence). The V and J ends lost 5 bases and 8 bases, in that order; junction bases with no gene match: 12. The CDR3 covers 16 residues.

The gene calls are TRBV9 and TRBJ1-2; maybe TRBD1 (6 bases). Trimming took off 4 bases at V and 6 bases at J, with 22 bases between the two ends. CDR1 and CDR2 from the germline V gene are SGDLS and YYNGEE. CDR3 length: 16 residues. CDR3 sequence: CASSREGGPGRDGYTF. The CDR3 coding sequence is TGTGCCAGCAGCCGGGAGGGGGGCCCGGGACGGGATGGCTACACCTTC.

This chain uses TRBV30 with TRBJ2-7; the match to TRBD2 covers 8 bases. Germline V CDR1 and CDR2: GTSNPN, SVGIG (reference sequence). Losses at the gene ends were 5 bases for V and 0 bases for J; bases not matched to a gene: 9. This CDR3 comprises 15 residues. The CDR3, as DNA: TGTGCCTGGGCAGGAGCGGGGGCCTTCTCCTACGAGCAGTACTTC. This encodes CAWAGAGAFSYEQYF.

This rearrangement joins TRBV21-1 to TRBJ2-2. TRBV21-1 is a listed pseudogene. The CDR3 sequence is 16 residues long. CDR3 in amino acids: CASSPGRNSNTGELFF. CDR3 in DNA: TGTGCCAGCAGCCCCGGGCGGAACTCAAACACCGGGGAGCTGTTTTTT.

The chain combines TRBV30 with TRBJ2-1; tentatively, D is TRBD1 (6 bases). Germline CDR1 reads GTSNPN; CDR2 reads SVGIG (reference sequence). The CDR3 totals 11 residues. The V end was cut by 3 bases, the J end by 9 bases, with 9 bases between. For the CDR3, the DNA is TGTGCCTGGAGCGAGGGGGTTGAGCAGTTCTTC. Translated, it gives CAWSEGVEQFF. Looking up the rest from reference TRBV30 and TRBJ2-1 gives the full variable domain: SQTIHQWPATLVQPVGSPLSLECTVEGTSNPNLYWYRQAAGRGLQLLFYSVGIGQISSEVPQNLSASRPQDRQFILSSKKLLLSDSGFYLCAWSEGVEQFFGPGTRLTVL.

The V and J genes are TRBV9 and TRBJ2-5, with 9 bases matching TRBD1. The germline V gene has CDR1 SGDLS and CDR2 YYNGEE. The CDR3 has 19 amino acids. J lost 1 base, V lost 4 bases, and 17 bases had no gene match. This CDR3 reads CASSPRDRVGVTFQETQYF. The CDR3 region has the DNA TGTGCCAGCAGCCCCCGGGACAGGGTAGGGGTCACCTTCCAAGAGACCCAGTACTTC. Together with reference TRBV9 and TRBJ2-5, the CDR3 gives the full variable domain: DSGVTQTPKHLITATGQRVTLRCSPRSGDLSVYWYQQSLDQGLQFLIQYYNGEERAKGNILERFSAQQFPDLHSELNLSSLELGDSALYFCASSPRDRVGVTFQETQYFGPGTRLLVL.

The chain uses TRBV7-2 and TRBJ2-1, with 7 bases lining up with TRBD2. V shed 2 bases and J 7 bases; nucleotides not matched to a gene: 11. Germline CDR1 SGHTA, CDR2 FQGNSA. This CDR3 has 16 amino acids. The CDR3 bases are TGTGCCAGCAGCTTATCGGGTGCGGGAGCATGGAATGAGCAGTTCTTC. Protein product: CASSLSGAGAWNEQFF.

The count of this clone is one. This rearrangement joins TRBV24-1 to TRBJ2-2; D gene uncertain. This CDR3 contains 14 residues. V was clipped by 4 bases and J by 4 bases, with 9 bases between them. Germline values: CDR1 KGHDR, CDR2 SFDVKD. CDR3 coding DNA: TGTGCCACCAGTGACGCAGGTACCACCGGGGAGCTGTTTTTT. Protein: CATSDAGTTGELFF.

The rearrangement links TRBV4-2 to TRBJ1-6, with D possibly TRBD1 on 5 matching bases. Germline V gene sequence: CDR1 LGHNA, CDR2 YNFKEQ. V was trimmed by 4 bases and J by 7 bases, leaving 20 bases between them. CDR3 length equals 17 residues. CDR3 bases: TGTGCCAGCAGCCCCTCCCCCAGGGACCATTACAATTCACCCCTCCACTTT. It yields the protein CASSPSPRDHYNSPLHF.

Here the CDR3 reads CAWSGWGLTDTQYF. The CDR3 coding sequence is TGTGCCTGGAGTGGCTGGGGCCTCACAGATACGCAGTATTTT. This sequence joins TRBV30 and TRBJ2-3, with D possibly matching TRBD1 (5 bases). This CDR3 has 14 residues. The germline V gene encodes CDR1 GTSNPN and CDR2 SVGIG (reference sequence). The V end was cut by 1 base, the J end by 2 bases, with 10 bases between. Combining the CDR3 with reference TRBV30 and TRBJ2-3 gives the whole variable domain SQTIHQWPATLVQPVGSPLSLECTVEGTSNPNLYWYRQAAGRGLQLLFYSVGIGQISSEVPQNLSASRPQDRQFILSSKKLLLSDSGFYLCAWSGWGLTDTQYFGPGTRLTVL.

The rearrangement joins TRBV15 to TRBJ1-5, with a tentative D call TRBD1 (5 bases). CDR1 LNHNV and CDR2 YYDKDF come from the germline V gene (reference sequence). The germline V and J ends were trimmed by 7 bases and 6 bases, with 13 bases remaining between them. CDR3 size: 13 residues. The CDR3 here is CATTEGRGQPQHF. The CDR3 DNA reads TGTGCCACCACCGAGGGTAGGGGTCAGCCCCAGCATTTT.

J is TRBJ1-5 and V is TRBV7-2, with D possibly being TRBD1 (6 bases). The V gene lost 1 base and the J gene lost 4 bases, with 11 bases spanning the gap. The CDR3 runs 15 residues. The germline V gene encodes CDR1 SGHTA and CDR2 FQGNSA. The CDR3 here is CASSLGVGANQPQHF. Written as DNA, the CDR3 is TGTGCCAGCAGCTTAGGAGTGGGGGCAAATCAGCCCCAGCATTTT.

V is TRBV28 and J is TRBJ2-7, with a possible D match to TRBD2 (5 bases). Germline lookup yields CDR1 MDHEN and CDR2 SYDVKM. CDR3 length equals 15 residues. Trimming cost V 2 bases and J 3 bases, with 14 bases left between them. Written as DNA, the CDR3 is TGTGCCAGCAGTTTAAGCAGCGGTGCCCTCTACGAGCAGTACTTC. Translating it yields CASSLSSGALYEQYF. Full variable domain (remainder filled in from reference TRBV28 and TRBJ2-7): DVKVTQSSRYLVKRTGEKVFLECVQDMDHENMFWYRQDPGLGLRLIYFSYDVKMKEKGDIPEGYSVSREKKERFSLILESASTNQTSMYLCASSLSSGALYEQYFGPGTRLTVT.

This clone was observed a single time. V usage is TRBV2 and J usage is TRBJ2-7; D uncertain. The V gene lost 6 bases and the J gene lost 2 bases, with 11 bases spanning the gap. This CDR3 region has 13 residues. The germline V gene encodes CDR1 SNHLY and CDR2 FYNNEI. CDR3 sequence: CASRGTRAYEQYF. Written as DNA, the CDR3 is TGTGCCAGCAGAGGTACCCGGGCCTACGAGCAGTACTTC. Full variable domain (missing parts from reference TRBV2 and TRBJ2-7): EPEVTQTPSHQVTQMGQEVILRCVPISNHLYFYWYRQILGQKVEFLVSFYNNEISEKSEIFDDQFSVERPDGSNFTLKIRSTKLEDSAMYFCASRGTRAYEQYFGPGTRLTVT.

This chain connects TRBV6-2 or TRBV6-3 to TRBJ2-7; 8 nucleotides align to TRBD1. CDR3 length: 15 residues. The J segment lost 5 bases and the V segment lost 5 bases, leaving 11 bases of the junction unmatched. Looked up from germline, CDR1 is MNHEY and CDR2 is SVGEGT. Here the CDR3 reads CASSTLRTGFDEQYF. CDR3 sequence (DNA): TGTGCCAGCAGTACTCTTAGGACAGGGTTTGACGAGCAGTACTTC.

The rearrangement uses TRBV3-1 (or the pseudogene TRBV3-2) and TRBJ1-6; 9 positions match TRBD1. V was pared by 8 bases and J by 6 bases, with 8 bases of the junction left unmatched. The CDR3 spans 15 residues. Germline lookup yields CDR1 LGHDT and CDR2 YNNKEL (reference sequence). DNA for the CDR3: TGTGCCAGCTCTACGGGACAGGGCATTAATTCACCCCTCCACTTT. This codes for CASSTGQGINSPLHF.

This chain links TRBV15 with TRBJ2-3; TRBD2 matches 10 bases. V gave up 10 bases and J gave up 3 bases; unmatched junction bases: 7. The CDR3 extends over 14 amino acids. Germline CDR1 and CDR2: LNHNV and YYDKDF (reference sequence). Here the CDR3 DNA reads TGTGCCATCACTAGCGGGGAGGGGACAGATACGCAGTATTTT. Protein: CAITSGEGTDTQYF. The complete variable domain, with remaining parts taken from reference TRBV15 and TRBJ2-3, reads DAMVIQNPRYQVTQFGKPVTLSCSQTLNHNVMYWYQQKSSQAPKLLFHYYDKDFNNEADTPDNFQSRRPNTSFCFLDIRSPGLGDTAMYLCAITSGEGTDTQYFGPGTRLTVL.